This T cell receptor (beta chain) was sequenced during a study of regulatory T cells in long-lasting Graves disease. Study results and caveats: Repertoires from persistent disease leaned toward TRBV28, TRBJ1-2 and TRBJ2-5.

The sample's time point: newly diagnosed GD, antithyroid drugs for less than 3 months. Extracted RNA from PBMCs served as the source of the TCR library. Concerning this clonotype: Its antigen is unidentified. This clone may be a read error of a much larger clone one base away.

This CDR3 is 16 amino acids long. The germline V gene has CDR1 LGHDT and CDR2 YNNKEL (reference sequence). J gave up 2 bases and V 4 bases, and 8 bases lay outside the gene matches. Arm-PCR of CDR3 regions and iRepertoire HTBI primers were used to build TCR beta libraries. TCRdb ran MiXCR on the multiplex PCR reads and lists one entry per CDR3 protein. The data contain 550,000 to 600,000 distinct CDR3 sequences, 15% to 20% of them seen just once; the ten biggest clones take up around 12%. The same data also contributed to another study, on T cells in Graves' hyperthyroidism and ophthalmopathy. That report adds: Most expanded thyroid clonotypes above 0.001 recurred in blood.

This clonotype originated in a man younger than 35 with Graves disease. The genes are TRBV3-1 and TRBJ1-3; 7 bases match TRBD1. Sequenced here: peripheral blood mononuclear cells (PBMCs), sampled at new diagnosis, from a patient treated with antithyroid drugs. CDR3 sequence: CASSPRQGDAGNTIYF. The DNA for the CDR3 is TGTGCCAGCAGCCCGAGACAGGGAGACGCTGGAAACACCATATATTTT.